The entry below gives a single T cell receptor (beta chain) sequence along with its context. These data originate in a study of T cells in tuberculosis. Study background: IGRA-negative adolescents, IGRA-positive adolescents with latent tuberculosis and adults with active tuberculosis formed this South African cohort.

V lost 2 bases to trimming and J lost 4 bases, with 7 bases between them. Germline V gives CDR1 SGHVS, CDR2 FNYEAQ. This CDR3 spans 13 amino acids. The table came from immunoSEQ multiplex PCR; TCRdb's copy has only in-frame clones and leaves some out. Here the sample spans tens of thousands of clones, approximately 90% being singletons. V is TRBV7-6 and J is TRBJ2-3, with D possibly TRBD1 on 5 matching bases. Material for sequencing was PBMCs. The source is a donor aged 5 to 30 with latent tuberculosis or without tuberculosis infection. CDR3 protein: CASSLRGPDTQYF. DNA of the CDR3: TGTGCCAGCAGCTTAAGGGGTCCAGATACGCAGTATTTT.